The 20 T cell receptor beta chains below were found in one sample sequenced in a study of cytomegalovirus exposure and HLA in healthy donors. Using immunoSEQ multiplex PCR, the repertoire was profiled, and TCRdb retains in-frame clones only, with some absent. The sample lists 150,000 to 200,000 clones, roughly 83% occurring once. The specimen was PBMCs. The receptors derive from a woman between 18 and 29 years old in good health and CMV-seronegative.

The V gene is TRBV21-1, the J gene TRBJ1-2; TRBD1, the D gene given by the table, was not confirmed from the DNA. TRBV21-1 is noted as a pseudogene. The CDR3 sequence is 16 residues long. CDR3 loop: CASSGMGQSANYGYTF. CDR3 DNA sequence: TGTGCCAGCAGCGGAATGGGACAGTCAGCTAACTATGGCTACACCTTC.

The rearrangement links TRBV6-4 to TRBJ2-3, with 9 bases matching TRBD2. This CDR3 is 15 amino acids long. In germline, CDR1 is MRHNA, CDR2 SNTAGT. Losses at the gene ends were 3 bases for V and 5 bases for J; bases not matched to a gene: 6. CDR3 sequence: CASSEGGRAIDTQYF. In nucleotides, the CDR3 is TGTGCCAGCAGTGAGGGCGGGAGGGCCATAGATACGCAGTATTTT.

The chain joins TRBV9 to TRBJ2-3; 10 nucleotides match TRBD2. Germline CDR1 and CDR2: SGDLS and YYNGEE. Germline trimming cut 6 bases from V and 1 base from J; bases unmatched to any gene: 2. There are 14 residues in the CDR3. CDR3 nucleotide sequence: TGTGCCAGCAAAGGGACTAGCGGCACAGATACGCAGTATTTT. Translated, it gives CASKGTSGTDTQYF.

The genes are TRBV25-1 and TRBJ1-1; 7 bases map to TRBD1. CDR1 and CDR2 from the germline V gene are MGHDK and SYGVNS. The CDR3 is 15 residues long. Trimming cost V 2 bases and J 0 bases; bases outside gene matches: 3. The CDR3 coding sequence is TGTGCCAGCAGTGAAACAGGGACAGTGAACACTGAAGCTTTCTTT. Translation: CASSETGTVNTEAFF.

The CDR3 bases are TGTGCCAGCACCCCAAGACAGCCGAACACTGAAGCTTTCTTT. This encodes CASTPRQPNTEAFF. V and J are TRBV27 and TRBJ1-1; perhaps TRBD1 as D (5 bases). In germline, CDR1 is MNHEY, CDR2 SMNVEV (reference sequence). V shed 7 bases and J shed 1 base, with 13 bases lying between them. CDR3 length: 14 amino acids.

This clone was picked up a small number of times. The chain links TRBV19 to TRBJ1-5, with unresolved D. In germline, CDR1 is LNHDA, CDR2 SQIVND (reference sequence). V lost 1 base, J lost 4 bases, and 5 bases lay in between. This CDR3 has 13 amino acids. The CDR3 region is CASSIVANQPQHF. The CDR3 nucleotides are TGTGCCAGTAGTATAGTGGCTAATCAGCCCCAGCATTTT.

The chain recombines TRBV5-1 with TRBJ2-3, with D perhaps matching TRBD2 (5 bases). This CDR3 comprises 18 residues. CDR1 and CDR2 from the germline V gene are SGHRS and YFSETQ. V lost 1 base and J 2 bases, leaving 20 bases between the germline ends. CDR3 sequence reads: CASSLTSSGMAYTDTQYF. DNA for the CDR3: TGCGCCAGCAGCTTGACTTCCTCCGGGATGGCCTACACAGATACGCAGTATTTT.

This rearrangement joins TRBV9 to TRBJ2-7, with 8 bases lining up with TRBD2. This CDR3 spans 16 amino acids. V shed 0 bases, J shed 2 bases, and the junction held 7 bases outside the gene matches. Per the germline V gene, CDR1 is SGDLS and CDR2 is YYNGEE. The CDR3 bases are TGTGCCAGCAGCGTAGACCCCCGCGGGGGGACCTACGAGCAGTACTTC. Translated, it gives CASSVDPRGGTYEQYF. Full variable domain (remainder filled in from reference TRBV9 and TRBJ2-7): DSGVTQTPKHLITATGQRVTLRCSPRSGDLSVYWYQQSLDQGLQFLIQYYNGEERAKGNILERFSAQQFPDLHSELNLSSLELGDSALYFCASSVDPRGGTYEQYFGPGTRLTVT.

The V call is TRBV7-9, the J call TRBJ2-2, with D unclear. V was cut by 5 bases and J by 10 bases, with 8 bases left in between. Germline assignment: CDR1 SEHNR and CDR2 FQNEAQ (reference sequence). This CDR3 spans 11 amino acids. The chain's CDR3 is CASSALKELFF. CDR3 DNA sequence: TGTGCCAGCAGCGCGTTGAAGGAGCTGTTTTTT. Based on the CDR3 plus reference TRBV7-9 and TRBJ2-2, the full variable domain is DTGVSQNPRHKITKRGQNVTFRCDPISEHNRLYWYRQTLGQGPEFLTYFQNEAQLEKSRLLSDRFSAERPKGSFSTLEIQRTEQGDSAMYLCASSALKELFFGEGSRLTVL.

The chain couples TRBV5-1 to TRBJ2-5, with 8 bases that match TRBD2. Per germline, CDR1 SGHRS and CDR2 YFSETQ. The CDR3 covers 16 residues. V shed 8 bases, J shed 2 bases, and the junction held 14 bases outside the gene matches. The DNA of the CDR3 is TGCGCCAGTAAACCCTTCGGCGGGGGGCAACAAGAGACCCAGTACTTC. Its translation is CASKPFGGGQQETQYF.

CDR3 in DNA: TGCGCCAGCAGCCAAACAGGGGGCGGCTATGGCTACACCTTC. Its translation: CASSQTGGGYGYTF. This chain connects TRBV5-1 to TRBJ1-2; 9 nucleotides align to TRBD1. The CDR3 has 14 amino acids. V dropped 4 bases and J dropped 4; count of bases not matched to a gene: 5. The germline V gene has CDR1 SGHRS and CDR2 YFSETQ.

This clone has a single count. The CDR3 region has the DNA TGTGCCACCAGCACCGGCGCAGGGCCCTACAATGAGCAGTTCTTC. This codes for CATSTGAGPYNEQFF. V is TRBV15 and J is TRBJ2-1; tentative D call: TRBD1 (5 bases). CDR3 length equals 15 residues. CDR1 is LNHNV and CDR2 is YYDKDF in the germline V gene (reference sequence). Between the trimmed V and J ends, which lost 4 bases and 2 bases, there was a span of 12 bases.

This chain uses TRBV29-1 with TRBJ2-1; D possibly corresponds to TRBD1 (6 bases). The germline CDR1 and CDR2 sequences are SQVTM and ANQGSEA. Trimming shortened V by 6 bases and J by 4 bases, and 19 bases separated the two germline ends. CDR3 length: 15 amino acids. CDR3 loop: CSVWEPGTLYNEQFF. CDR3 in DNA: TGCAGCGTCTGGGAACCCGGGACACTATACAATGAGCAGTTCTTC.

The chain uses TRBV29-1 and TRBJ1-4, with 7 bases identical to TRBD1. With 0 bases clipped from V and 8 bases from J, the junction kept 3 bases outside the gene matches. The CDR3 runs to 13 residues. Germline V lookup: CDR1 SQVTM, CDR2 ANQGSEA. The chain's CDR3 is CSVEETGNEKLFF. The CDR3 coding sequence is TGCAGCGTTGAAGAGACAGGGAACGAAAAACTGTTTTTT. Variable domain in full (rest from reference TRBV29-1 and TRBJ1-4): SAVISQKPSRDICQRGTSLTIQCQVDSQVTMMFWYRQQPGQSLTLIATANQGSEATYESGFVIDKFPISRPNLTFSTLTVSNMSPEDSSIYLCSVEETGNEKLFFGSGTQLSVL.

Notes on this clone: The sample contains more than one DNA sequence encoding this CDR3. The chain has TRBV9 and TRBJ2-3; 11 bases map to TRBD2. CDR3 length: 16 amino acids. The V and J ends lost 3 bases and 2 bases, in that order; junction bases with no gene match: 5. Germline loops: CDR1 SGDLS, CDR2 YYNGEE. The CDR3 here is CASSGGTSGFTDTQYF. The CDR3 region has the DNA TGTGCCAGCAGCGGTGGGACTAGCGGCTTCACAGATACGCAGTATTTT.

The chain has TRBV4-2 and TRBJ2-1; the D gene is possibly TRBD1 (6 bases). Germline V gene sequence: CDR1 LGHNA, CDR2 YNFKEQ. Trimming pared 0 bases from V and 10 bases from J, leaving 13 bases between. CDR3 length: 14 residues. CDR3 DNA: TGTGCCAGCAGCCAAGATCACAGGGTGGGGGAGCAGTTCTTC. The encoded protein is CASSQDHRVGEQFF.

This clone was detected only once. The V and J genes are TRBV30 and TRBJ2-7; TRBD1 is a possible D gene (6 bases). Between the trimmed V and J ends, which lost 3 bases and 6 bases, there was a span of 15 bases. CDR3 length equals 13 residues. CDR1 and CDR2 (germline): GTSNPN, SVGIG (reference sequence). CDR3 sequence: CAWSPQGPSEQYF. The CDR3 DNA reads as TGTGCCTGGAGCCCCCAGGGGCCTAGCGAGCAGTACTTC.

A few counts support this clone. Other DNA sequences in the same sample also yield this CDR3. The rearrangement links TRBV25-1 to TRBJ1-2; 7 nucleotides match TRBD1. The junction had 7 bases not matched to a gene; V was cut back by 4 bases and J by 8 bases. This CDR3 comprises 13 residues. Germline V gene data show CDR1 as MGHDK and CDR2 as SYGVNS. The CDR3, as DNA: TGTGCCAGCAGTGCCCCGACAGGGTACGGCTACACCTTC. It translates to CASSAPTGYGYTF.

V usage is TRBV27 and J usage is TRBJ1-1; no clear D. V was clipped by 2 bases and J by 1 base, with 5 bases between them. The CDR3 has 13 amino acids. CDR1 and CDR2 from the germline V gene are MNHEY and SMNVEV (reference sequence). The CDR3 is CASSLEGNTEAFF. CDR3 DNA: TGTGCCAGCAGTTTAGAGGGGAACACTGAAGCTTTCTTT.

The chain is built from TRBV5-6 and TRBJ1-2, with 9 nucleotides matching TRBD1. Trimming removed 2 bases from V and 5 bases from J; junction bases left unmatched: 13. The length of the CDR3 is 17 residues. The germline V gene has CDR1 SGHDT and CDR2 YYEEEE. As DNA, the CDR3 is TGTGCCAGCAGCTTAGGGACAGGGAGGGCCCGGTTTTATGGCTACACCTTC. This sequence encodes CASSLGTGRARFYGYTF.